The following is a T cell receptor beta chain sequence with its context. What it recognizes is unknown. It was genomic DNA that served as the template for profiling TCR beta VDJ and CDR3. TCRdb reprocessed the reads via MiXCR and lists one record per CDR3 protein. The sample lists hundreds of thousands of distinct CDR3 sequences, about a third seen once, with 0.7% to 1% in the top ten. This specimen comes from a study of CD8+CD57+ T cells in acquired aplastic anemia. Regarding the study as a whole: Patients and controls were not found to differ significantly in CD8+ Simpson's diversity.

The patients chosen for sequencing had shown expansion of CD8+CD57+ cells (detected by flow cytometry). With no exception, the patients had severe acquired aplastic anemia. Receipt of therapy had not occurred in any patient by the time of blood sampling. Per germline, CDR1 LGHDT and CDR2 YNNKEL (reference sequence). V lost 6 bases, J lost 6 bases, and 12 bases lay in between. This CDR3 contains 14 residues. The gene calls are TRBV3-1 and TRBJ1-6; D remains ambiguous. The clonotype comes from a human donor with aplastic anemia. The specimen was sorted CD4+, CD8+, or CD8+CD57+ T cells (not recorded which) from PBMCs. CDR3 loop: CASRTGQINSPLHF. The CDR3 DNA reads as TGTGCCAGCAGGACGGGTCAGATTAATTCACCCCTCCACTTT.